These T cell receptor beta chains were read from a single sample in a study of T cells in Graves' hyperthyroidism and ophthalmopathy. TCRdb independently ran MiXCR on the multiplex PCR reads; one entry per CDR3 protein. The table lists some 200,000 distinct CDR3 sequences, roughly 17% of them singletons. The specimen was blood. The receptor set was obtained from a woman in her 50s with Graves' hyperthyroidism. CDR3s include the opening cysteine and the closing phenylalanine or tryptophan. A D gene is named only where the DNA matches it firmly. Where a row states a size, it is once, few, many or the class of an expanded clone; other rows omit it.

J gene,V gene,clone size,D gene,CDR3 protein,CDR3 DNA
TRBJ1-1,TRBV3-1,many,.,CASSQEGATKEAFF,TGTGCCAGCAGCCAAGAGGGGGCAACCAAGGAAGCTTTCTTT
TRBJ2-5,TRBV2,many,.,CASSVVTAQETQYF,TGTGCCAGCAGTGTGGTGACAGCCCAAGAGACCCAGTACTTC
TRBJ2-5,TRBV18,.,TRBD2,CASSPRRVATSSETQYF,TGTGCCAGCTCACCGCGGCGCGTTGCGACTAGCTCAGAGACCCAGTACTTC
TRBJ1-2,TRBV11-2,many,.,CASSSAIGYTF,TGTGCCAGCAGCTCCGCGATAGGCTACACCTTC
TRBJ1-1,TRBV4-1,many,.,CASSHSWGNTEAFF,TGCGCCAGCAGCCACTCGTGGGGGAACACTGAAGCTTTCTTT
TRBJ1-5,TRBV5-1,many,.,CASSLDGINNQPQHF,TGCGCCAGCAGCTTGGATGGCATTAACAATCAGCCCCAGCATTTT
TRBJ2-2,TRBV4-2,once,.,CASSQSTRETNTGELFF,TGTGCCAGCAGCCAATCGACCAGGGAGACGAACACCGGGGAGCTGTTTTTT
TRBJ1-2,TRBV5-1,.,TRBD1,CASSLDRGLGYTF,TGCGCCAGCAGCTTGGACAGGGGCCTTGGCTACACCTTC
TRBJ1-1,TRBV5-1,many,.,CASSSDGMNTEAFF,TGCGCCAGCAGCTCGGACGGAATGAACACTGAAGCTTTCTTT
TRBJ2-7,TRBV3-1,many,.,CASGIGYEQYF,TGTGCCAGCGGAATAGGCTACGAGCAGTACTTC
TRBJ1-3,TRBV30,few,.,CALSLTSGNTIYF,TGTGCCTTGAGCTTAACCTCTGGAAACACCATATATTTT
TRBJ2-1,TRBV7-3,many,TRBD2,CASSLTPSGRGNNEQFF,TGTGCCAGCAGCTTAACCCCTAGCGGGAGGGGGAACAATGAGCAGTTCTTC
TRBJ2-3,TRBV9,many,TRBD2,CASSVASLAATDTQYF,TGTGCCAGCAGCGTAGCTTCCCTAGCGGCAACAGATACGCAGTATTTT
TRBJ1-3,TRBV10-3,few,.,CAIRPARGSGNTIYF,TGTGCCATCAGACCGGCACGGGGTTCTGGAAACACCATATATTTT
TRBJ2-1,TRBV3-1,many,TRBD2,CASSQRESGRWEQFF,TGTGCCAGCAGCCAAAGGGAAAGCGGGAGGTGGGAGCAGTTCTTC
TRBJ2-7,TRBV9,few,.,CASSKDQYEQYF,TGTGCCAGCAGCAAAGACCAGTACGAGCAGTACTTC
TRBJ1-2,TRBV2,many,.,CASSEGANYGYTF,TGTGCCAGCAGTGAAGGGGCCAACTATGGCTACACCTTC
TRBJ2-5,TRBV6-1,few,TRBD1,CASSETGTVQYF,TGTGCCAGCAGCGAAACCGGGACAGTTCAGTACTTC
TRBJ1-3,TRBV6-1,.,.,CASSEVLFGGNTIYF,TGTGCCAGCAGTGAAGTACTCTTTGGGGGAAACACCATATATTTT
TRBJ2-3,TRBV29-1,few,.,CSVELGTDTQYF,TGCAGCGTTGAATTGGGGACAGATACGCAGTATTTT
TRBJ1-6,TRBV20-1,.,.,CSARRTGWNSPLHF,TGCAGTGCTAGACGTACGGGTTGGAATTCACCCCTCCACTTT
TRBJ1-1,TRBV6-1,many,.,CASSVQDTEAFF,TGTGCCAGCAGTGTCCAGGACACTGAAGCTTTCTTT